This TCR beta chain derives from a study of cytomegalovirus exposure and HLA in healthy donors. Study at large: Among the approximately 420 donors who were genotyped, over 70% fell in the genetic ancestry cluster that is associated with self-reported Caucasian donors.

Study-wide results and caveats: A later analysis linked a missense DCLRE1C variant to TCR beta V- and J-gene trimming.

This CDR3 comprises 15 residues. CDR1 is LNHNV and CDR2 is YYDKDF in the germline V gene (reference sequence). V gave up 0 bases and J gave up 10 bases; unmatched junction bases: 9. With respect to this clone: Antigen: not known.

The primer mix had 60 Vbeta and 13 Jbeta primers. Sequencing was performed with immunoSEQ multiplex PCR; in TCRdb, only in-frame clones are kept and a portion is missing. The table counts 70,000 or so clones; less than 6% lies in the top ten. What was sequenced was PBMCs. The chain joins TRBV15 to TRBJ1-2; 9 bases match TRBD1. The receptor was isolated from a man aged 35 to 55 in good health and CMV-seronegative. CDR3 protein: CATSRDRTGATVYTF. For the CDR3, the DNA is TGTGCCACCAGCAGAGATAGGACAGGGGCGACGGTCTACACCTTC.